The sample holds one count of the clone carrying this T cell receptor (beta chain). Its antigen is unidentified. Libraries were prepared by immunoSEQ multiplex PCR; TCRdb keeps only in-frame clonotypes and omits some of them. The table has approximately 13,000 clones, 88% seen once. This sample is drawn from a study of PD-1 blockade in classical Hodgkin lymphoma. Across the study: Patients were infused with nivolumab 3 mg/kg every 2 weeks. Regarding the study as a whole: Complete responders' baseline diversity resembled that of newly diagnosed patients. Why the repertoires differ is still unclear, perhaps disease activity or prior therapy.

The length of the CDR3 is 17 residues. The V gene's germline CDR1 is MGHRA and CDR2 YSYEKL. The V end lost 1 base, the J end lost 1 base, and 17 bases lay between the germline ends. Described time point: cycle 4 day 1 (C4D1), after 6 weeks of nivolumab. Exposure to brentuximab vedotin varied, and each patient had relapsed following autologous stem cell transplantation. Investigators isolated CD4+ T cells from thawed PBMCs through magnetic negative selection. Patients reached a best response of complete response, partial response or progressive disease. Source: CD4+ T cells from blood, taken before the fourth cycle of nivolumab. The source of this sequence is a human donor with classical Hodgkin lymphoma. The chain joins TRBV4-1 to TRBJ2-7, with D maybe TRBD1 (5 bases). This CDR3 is CASSQGVVAGRSYEQYF. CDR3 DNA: TGCGCCAGCAGCCAAGGTGTTGTGGCAGGGCGTTCCTACGAGCAGTACTTC.